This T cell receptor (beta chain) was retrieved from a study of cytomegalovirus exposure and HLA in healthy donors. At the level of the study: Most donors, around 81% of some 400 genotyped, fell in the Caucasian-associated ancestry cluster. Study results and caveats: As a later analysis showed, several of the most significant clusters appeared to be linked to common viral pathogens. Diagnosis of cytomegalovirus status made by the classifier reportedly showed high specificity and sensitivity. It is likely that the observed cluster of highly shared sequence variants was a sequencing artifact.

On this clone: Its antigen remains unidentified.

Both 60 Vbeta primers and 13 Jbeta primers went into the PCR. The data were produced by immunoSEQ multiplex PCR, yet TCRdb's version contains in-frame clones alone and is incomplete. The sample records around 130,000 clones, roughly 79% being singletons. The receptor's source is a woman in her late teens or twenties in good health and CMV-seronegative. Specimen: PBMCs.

For the CDR3, the DNA is TGTGCCAGCAGTGTCGGCAGGGGGAGCACTGAAGCTTTCTTT. Protein sequence: CASSVGRGSTEAFF. This chain joins TRBV6-4 and TRBJ1-1; 7 bases fit TRBD1. The V and J ends lost 4 bases and 4 bases, in that order; junction bases with no gene match: 6. CDR3 size: 14 residues. Germline assignment: CDR1 MRHNA and CDR2 SNTAGT.